Below, 27 T cell receptor beta chains from the same sample are listed, as sequenced in a study of blood T cell repertoires in COVID-19. Clones were sequenced by immunoSEQ multiplex PCR, and TCRdb holds only the in-frame ones, with some missing. The sample includes tens of thousands of clones, around 88% of them seen just once. Sequenced sample: peripheral blood. These receptors were collected from a man aged 55 to 70 with acute or convalescent COVID-19.

The J gene is TRBJ1-1, the V gene TRBV28; 8 nucleotides match TRBD1. The germline V gene has CDR1 MDHEN and CDR2 SYDVKM. The CDR3 extends over 17 amino acids. The junction had 18 bases not matched to a gene; V was cut back by 10 bases and J by 2 bases. CDR3 bases: TGTGCCACCCTACAGGGGGGGGCGCCGCATCGAAACACTGAAGCTTTCTTT. This encodes CATLQGGAPHRNTEAFF. Full variable domain (remainder filled in from reference TRBV28 and TRBJ1-1): DVKVTQSSRYLVKRTGEKVFLECVQDMDHENMFWYRQDPGLGLRLIYFSYDVKMKEKGDIPEGYSVSREKKERFSLILESASTNQTSMYLCATLQGGAPHRNTEAFFGQGTRLTVV.

This clone has just one count. This rearrangement joins TRBV27 to TRBJ2-2; a weak D match, TRBD1 (5 bases). V lost 2 bases, J lost 6 bases, and 13 bases lay in between. The length of the CDR3 is 15 residues. Germline V gives CDR1 MNHEY, CDR2 SMNVEV (reference sequence). DNA of the CDR3: TGTGCCAGCAGTTTAATCCCAGGGTCGGCCGGGGAGCTGTTTTTT. Translation gives CASSLIPGSAGELFF.

The chain combines TRBV11-2 with TRBJ1-3; a possible D gene is TRBD1 (5 bases). V dropped 5 bases and J dropped 1 base, with 12 bases sitting between them. The CDR3 totals 15 residues. CDR1 is SGHAT and CDR2 is FQNNGV in the germline V gene. CDR3 in DNA: TGTGCCAGCAGCGTACGAGGGACTTCTGGAAACACCATATATTTT. Protein: CASSVRGTSGNTIYF. Looking up the rest from reference TRBV11-2 and TRBJ1-3 gives the full variable domain: EAGVAQSPRYKIIEKRQSVAFWCNPISGHATLYWYQQILGQGPKLLIQFQNNGVVDDSQLPKDRFSAERLKGVDSTLKIQPAKLEDSAVYLCASSVRGTSGNTIYFGEGSWLTVV.

This chain uses TRBV24-1 with TRBJ1-4; TRBD1 aligns across 8 bases. Per germline, CDR1 KGHDR and CDR2 SFDVKD. V lost 5 bases and J lost 7; bases outside the gene matches: 23. The CDR3 consists of 20 residues. In DNA, the CDR3 is TGTGCCACCAGTGTTCCCTCCAAGACAATGACAGGGGATGGAGCTGAAAAACTGTTTTTT. Its protein product is CATSVPSKTMTGDGAEKLFF.

This clone was observed a single time. In the same sample, other DNA sequences code for this CDR3. CDR3 in DNA: TGCAGCGTGAAGACAGGATCCTACGAGCAGTACTTC. Residues: CSVKTGSYEQYF. This sequence joins TRBV29-1 and TRBJ2-7; a possible D gene is TRBD1 (6 bases). Germline CDR1 and CDR2: SQVTM and ANQGSEA. The CDR3 loop spans 12 amino acids. Trimming removed 6 bases at V and 1 base at J, with 10 bases between.

The V gene is TRBV5-4, the J gene TRBJ2-2; possibly TRBD1 for D (6 bases). The CDR3 is 14 residues long. Trimming shortened V by 5 bases and J by 6 bases, and 14 bases separated the two germline ends. Per germline, CDR1 SGHNT and CDR2 YYREEE (reference sequence). CDR3 DNA: TGTGCCAGCAGACAGATGGGGGCAGCCGGGGAGCTGTTTTTT. It specifies CASRQMGAAGELFF.

This clone was found once. The V call is TRBV19, the J call TRBJ2-3, with 11 positions matching TRBD2. V lost 5 bases, J lost 5 bases, and 6 bases stayed unmatched. Germline V gene data show CDR1 as LNHDA and CDR2 as SQIVND (reference sequence). The CDR3 is 15 residues long. CDR3 DNA sequence: TGTGCCAGTAGTTCAACTAGCGGGAGTGTAGATACGCAGTATTTT. Residues: CASSSTSGSVDTQYF.

V and J are TRBV9 and TRBJ2-3; D unresolved. The CDR3 is 15 amino acids. The V end was cut by 2 bases, the J end by 0 bases, with 10 bases between. Germline CDR1 SGDLS, CDR2 YYNGEE. CDR3 residues: CASSVAGTSTDTQYF. The CDR3 nucleotides are TGTGCCAGCAGCGTGGCAGGTACTAGCACAGATACGCAGTATTTT.

J is TRBJ2-1 and V is TRBV25-1; TRBD1 is a possible D gene (6 bases). V lost 4 bases, J lost 8 bases, and 6 bases lay in between. This CDR3 contains 11 residues. CDR1 MGHDK and CDR2 SYGVNS come from the germline V gene. For the CDR3, the DNA is TGTGCCAGCAGTGCAGGGGATGAGCAGTTCTTC. Its protein product is CASSAGDEQFF.

The V gene is TRBV5-5, the J gene TRBJ1-1; possible D gene TRBD1, 6 bases. The CDR3 length is 17 residues. The germline CDR1 and CDR2 sequences are SGHKS and YYEKEE (reference sequence). V was shortened by 0 bases and J by 1 base, with 16 bases between the two germline ends. CDR3 residues: CASSLGQGQNWNTEAFF. The CDR3 nucleotides are TGTGCCAGCAGCTTGGGGCAGGGGCAAAATTGGAACACTGAAGCTTTCTTT.

The chain links TRBV7-9 to TRBJ1-5, with a possible D match to TRBD1 (6 bases). Trimming removed 1 base at V and 2 bases at J, with 12 bases between. Germline CDR1 reads SEHNR; CDR2 reads FQNEAQ (reference sequence). The CDR3 is made up of 16 amino acids. CDR3 protein: CASSLGQGRGNQPQHF. DNA for the CDR3: TGTGCCAGCAGCTTAGGGCAGGGGAGGGGCAATCAGCCCCAGCATTTT.

This clone has a handful of counts. Other DNA sequences in the sample encode the same CDR3. V usage is TRBV19 and J usage is TRBJ2-3; no clear D gene. Germline V gene data show CDR1 as LNHDA and CDR2 as SQIVND (reference sequence). V dropped 2 bases and J dropped 1 base, with 4 bases sitting between them. The CDR3 runs 13 residues. In DNA form, the CDR3 reads TGTGCCAGTAGTATACCGGGCACAGATACGCAGTATTTT. It codes for CASSIPGTDTQYF.

The chain couples TRBV2 to TRBJ2-1, with TRBD2 matching 10 bases. Looked up from germline, CDR1 is SNHLY and CDR2 is FYNNEI. V dropped 4 bases and J dropped 5; count of bases not matched to a gene: 8. There are 16 residues in the CDR3. This CDR3 reads CASSGSSGRGDNEQFF. In DNA form, the CDR3 reads TGTGCCAGCAGTGGATCTAGCGGGAGAGGCGACAATGAGCAGTTCTTC. Full variable domain (outside the CDR3, taken from reference TRBV2 and TRBJ2-1): EPEVTQTPSHQVTQMGQEVILRCVPISNHLYFYWYRQILGQKVEFLVSFYNNEISEKSEIFDDQFSVERPDGSNFTLKIRSTKLEDSAMYFCASSGSSGRGDNEQFFGPGTRLTVL.

This chain links TRBV5-1 with TRBJ1-4, with D possibly TRBD1 on 6 matching bases. Germline values: CDR1 SGHRS, CDR2 YFSETQ. V was cut by 5 bases and J by 7 bases, with 9 bases left in between. The CDR3 is 12 amino acids. The CDR3 loop is CASRQGSEKLFF. The CDR3 bases are TGCGCCAGCAGGCAGGGGAGTGAAAAACTGTTTTTT.

The genes are TRBV7-9 and TRBJ1-1; D is uncertain. CDR1 is SEHNR and CDR2 is FQNEAQ in the germline V gene (reference sequence). The CDR3 covers 12 residues. V dropped 1 base and J dropped 6 bases, with 6 bases sitting between them. CDR3 sequence: CASSLDGAEAFF. For the CDR3, the DNA is TGTGCCAGCAGCTTAGACGGGGCTGAAGCTTTCTTT.

The chain uses TRBV9 and TRBJ2-3, with 7 nucleotides matching TRBD1. The CDR3 is 16 residues long. Trimming cost V 5 bases and J 3 bases; bases outside gene matches: 12. In germline, CDR1 is SGDLS, CDR2 YYNGEE. CDR3 coding DNA: TGTGCCAGCAGTGTAAATACGGGACAGCGTACAGATACGCAGTATTTT. It encodes CASSVNTGQRTDTQYF.

The rearrangement joins TRBV2 to TRBJ2-6, with 12 bases matching TRBD1. Germline-derived CDR1 and CDR2 are SNHLY and FYNNEI. J was trimmed by 0 bases and V by 5 bases; bases with no gene match: 5. The CDR3 has 18 amino acids. This chain's CDR3 is CASSFRDRGLSGANVLTF. In DNA, the CDR3 is TGTGCCAGCAGTTTCCGGGACAGGGGGCTCTCTGGGGCCAACGTCCTGACTTTC. Looking up the rest from reference TRBV2 and TRBJ2-6 gives the full variable domain: EPEVTQTPSHQVTQMGQEVILRCVPISNHLYFYWYRQILGQKVEFLVSFYNNEISEKSEIFDDQFSVERPDGSNFTLKIRSTKLEDSAMYFCASSFRDRGLSGANVLTFGAGSRLTVL.

This chain links TRBV30 with TRBJ1-3, with D possibly matching TRBD1 (6 bases). Germline assignment: CDR1 GTSNPN and CDR2 SVGIG (reference sequence). The CDR3 has 14 amino acids. Trimming removed 4 bases at V and 1 base at J, with 11 bases between. CDR3 region: CAWNTGKSGNTIYF. In DNA, the CDR3 is TGTGCCTGGAATACAGGGAAGTCTGGAAACACCATATATTTT.

The chain uses TRBV19 and TRBJ1-6; TRBD1 matches 7 bases. The germline V gene encodes CDR1 LNHDA and CDR2 SQIVND (reference sequence). The CDR3 contains 11 residues. V shed 4 bases and J 14 bases; nucleotides not matched to a gene: 2. The CDR3, as DNA: TGTGCCAGTAGTAGGACAGGTACCCTCCACTTT. It is translated as CASSRTGTLHF.

V usage is TRBV7-9 and J usage is TRBJ1-6, with D perhaps TRBD1 (5 bases). Looked up from germline, CDR1 is SEHNR and CDR2 is FQNEAQ (reference sequence). The V gene lost 6 bases and the J gene lost 0 bases, with 15 bases spanning the gap. This CDR3 has 17 residues. CDR3 nucleotides: TGTGCCAGCAGAGACCAAAACAGGAGCTCCTATAATTCACCCCTCCACTTT. Translated: CASRDQNRSSYNSPLHF.

The CDR3 nucleotides are TGTGCCTGGAGGGGCGGGTTAGCGAACACCGGGGAGCTGTTTTTT. Residues: CAWRGGLANTGELFF. The chain carries TRBV30 and TRBJ2-2, with D tentatively TRBD2 (5 bases). Germline V gene sequence: CDR1 GTSNPN, CDR2 SVGIG (reference sequence). This CDR3 comprises 15 residues. V lost 3 bases, J lost 0 bases, and 11 bases lay in between.

The rearrangement uses TRBV19 and TRBJ1-5; the match to TRBD1 covers 12 bases. The trim removed 3 bases at V and 1 base at J, leaving 1 base unmatched. The CDR3 sequence is 16 residues long. Germline V gene lookup returns CDR1 LNHDA and CDR2 SQIVND (reference sequence). This CDR3 reads CASSIGTGGSNQPQHF. The CDR3 DNA reads TGTGCCAGTAGTATTGGGACAGGGGGCAGCAATCAGCCCCAGCATTTT.

This clone was observed a few times. This sequence joins TRBV19 and TRBJ2-3; perhaps TRBD2 as D (5 bases). The V end was cut by 6 bases, the J end by 1 base, with 8 bases between. The CDR3 extends over 13 amino acids. Germline lookup yields CDR1 LNHDA and CDR2 SQIVND (reference sequence). The CDR3 is CASRTAGTDTQYF. The CDR3 nucleotides are TGTGCCAGTAGAACAGCGGGCACAGATACGCAGTATTTT.

V is TRBV10-3 and J is TRBJ2-1; D unclear. CDR1 is ENHRY, CDR2 SYGVKD, per germline. This CDR3 region has 13 residues. V shed 5 bases and J shed 6 bases, with 11 bases lying between them. The CDR3 DNA sequence: TGTGCCATCAGTCGCGAGCTCTTCAATGAGCAGTTCTTC. Amino acid sequence: CAISRELFNEQFF.

The chain carries TRBV19 and TRBJ2-1, with D uncertain. V was clipped by 3 bases and J by 9 bases, with 12 bases between them. The CDR3 runs to 13 residues. Germline CDR1 is LNHDA and CDR2 is SQIVND (reference sequence). CDR3 DNA: TGTGCCAGTAGTATTCTTCGGTTCGGTGAGCAGTTCTTC. This encodes CASSILRFGEQFF.

This clone showed up just once. J is TRBJ2-3 and V is TRBV5-1, with 16 bases that match TRBD2. Trimming at V came to 4 bases and at J to 0 bases, leaving 5 bases not matched to a gene. The CDR3 is 18 residues long. Germline CDR1 is SGHRS and CDR2 is YFSETQ. The CDR3 DNA is TGCGCCAGCAGCACGGGACTAGCGGGAGGGATTAGCACAGATACGCAGTATTTT. As protein: CASSTGLAGGISTDTQYF.

The V call is TRBV9, the J call TRBJ1-3, with TRBD1 matching 7 bases. The CDR3 sequence is 15 residues long. Germline loops: CDR1 SGDLS, CDR2 YYNGEE. V shed 7 bases and J 0 bases; nucleotides not matched to a gene: 7. CDR3 coding DNA: TGTGCCAGCGGGGGGACAGCGCTCTCTGGAAACACCATATATTTT. Translating gives CASGGTALSGNTIYF.